The 2 T cell receptor beta chains given below trace back to one sample, sequenced in a study of blood T cell repertoires in COVID-19. Generated by immunoSEQ multiplex PCR, the TCRdb table keeps only in-frame clones and is missing some. Of about 200,000 clones in the sample, around four fifths were seen once. Sequencing was performed on peripheral blood. The receptor source for this set is a woman between 65 and 79 years old with active or convalescent COVID-19.

The rearrangement joins TRBV5-4 to TRBJ2-1, with D possibly being TRBD2 (6 bases). CDR3 size: 14 residues. Germline V gene sequence: CDR1 SGHNT, CDR2 YYREEE (reference sequence). V gave up 0 bases and J gave up 8 bases, with 12 bases separating them. CDR3 protein: CASSLAGVIHEQFF. The CDR3 DNA reads TGTGCCAGCAGCTTGGCGGGAGTGATCCATGAGCAGTTCTTC.

This clone was detected once. V gene TRBV4-2 combines with J gene TRBJ1-2; D not certain. Germline V gene sequence: CDR1 LGHNA, CDR2 YNFKEQ. CDR3 length: 15 amino acids. V lost 0 bases to trimming and J lost 7 bases, with 15 bases between them. The CDR3 DNA is TGTGCCAGCAGCCAAGAGTTCGCCAGGCCTGGTGGCTACACCTTC. Protein product: CASSQEFARPGGYTF.